This T cell receptor beta chain was retrieved from a study of shared clonotypes between healthy human individuals. The assay ran at deep level. Study processing details: With immunoSEQ giving junction-only sequences and no quality scores, filtering differed. Profiled with immunoSEQ multiplex PCR; TCRdb holds only in-frame clones, not every one. From that table come the V and J calls and clone size; the DNA was used to work out D and trimming. This sample has around 700,000 clones; just over 90% occur once, and the top ten carry roughly 22%. The study's findings and limits: Only blood was sampled, and tissue TCR repertoires likely differ from blood ones.

On this clone: Its antigen is unidentified.

The germline V gene has CDR1 PRHDT and CDR2 FYEKMQ (reference sequence). The V segment lost 5 bases and the J segment 3 bases; nucleotides outside the gene matches: 1. The CDR3 contains 12 residues. Naive CD8 populations comprised CD45RO-negative cells positively selected for CCR7, excluding terminally differentiated effector memory CD45RA+ cells. The V gene is TRBV13, the J gene TRBJ2-7; TRBD1 agrees at 7 bases. This sequence was found in a man aged 25 to 45 in good health. Sequenced: naive CD8+ T cells sorted from blood. CDR3 sequence: CASSPGGYEQYF. For the CDR3, the DNA is TGTGCCAGCAGCCCAGGGGGCTACGAGCAGTACTTC.